A selection of T cell receptor beta chains follows, all from one sample in a study of memory CD4+ T cells and cytomegalovirus serostatus. Using immunoSEQ multiplex PCR, the repertoire was profiled, and TCRdb retains in-frame clones only, with some absent. The top ten hold roughly 5% of the sample, which has fewer than 50,000 clones, approximately 79% seen once. Sequencing input: memory CD4+ T cells from blood. The source of these receptors is an adult in good health and CMV-seropositive. Each CDR3 is given with its conserved first and last residue. A D gene is named only where the DNA matches it firmly. The listing skips clone size in some rows; elsewhere it reads once, few, many or a size class.

J gene,clone size,D gene,V gene,CDR3 length,CDR3 DNA,CDR3 protein
TRBJ2-1,NA,NA,TRBV5-5,14,TGTGCCAGCAGCTTGGCGCCAGGGGTCGATGAGCAGTTCTTC,CASSLAPGVDEQFF
TRBJ1-2,NA,TRBD1,TRBV7-2,15,TGTGCCACCGACGACCGCCCAGGGGGCATATATGGCTACACCTTC,CATDDRPGGIYGYTF
TRBJ1-1,once,NA,TRBV20-1,11,TGCAGTGCTAGATCGGGAAGTAAAGCTTTCTTT,CSARSGSKAFF
TRBJ1-1,few,NA,TRBV10-3,13,TGTGCCATCAGACCCGGTGGGGGCACTGAAGCTTTCTTT,CAIRPGGGTEAFF
TRBJ1-5,NA,NA,TRBV7-2,15,TGTGCCAGCAGCTTAGAATCCGGAACTAATCAGCCCCAGCATTTT,CASSLESGTNQPQHF
TRBJ2-5,NA,NA,TRBV6-5,14,TGTGCCAGCAGCCCCCGGGCTAGCCGAGAGACCCAGTACTTC,CASSPRASRETQYF
TRBJ2-5,NA,NA,TRBV5-4,15,TGTGCCAGCAGCCAAACCGGGACTCGGCAAGAGACCCAGTACTTC,CASSQTGTRQETQYF
TRBJ1-2,NA,NA,TRBV7-9,16,TGTGCCAGCAGCCCTGGAGGGATGGGATTTATCTATGGCTACACCTTC,CASSPGGMGFIYGYTF
TRBJ2-7,few,NA,TRBV11-2,15,TGTGCCAGCAGCTTAGCGGCAGGGAACTCCTACGAGCAGTACTTC,CASSLAAGNSYEQYF
TRBJ1-5,NA,NA,TRBV19,12,TGTGCCAGTAGTATAATTGATCAGCCCCAGCATTTT,CASSIIDQPQHF
TRBJ1-1,NA,NA,TRBV7-8,15,TGTGCCAGCAGCGGACGGACCCATATGAACACTGAAGCTTTCTTT,CASSGRTHMNTEAFF
TRBJ2-7,NA,TRBD2,TRBV19,15,TGTGCCAGTAGTTCCGACTTAGCGGGAAGGGGAGAGCAGTACTTC,CASSSDLAGRGEQYF
TRBJ1-5,once,NA,TRBV15,15,TGTGCCACCAGCAGGGACAGCGTGTTGGGTCAGCCCCAGCATTTT,CATSRDSVLGQPQHF
TRBJ1-4,once,NA,TRBV5-4,12,TGTGCCAGCAGCTTGGTAGGGGGAAAACTGTTTTTT,CASSLVGGKLFF
TRBJ1-2,NA,NA,TRBV10-2,13,TGCGCCAGCAGTGATGCCCGGGGGGCGGGCTACACCTTC,CASSDARGAGYTF
TRBJ2-3,NA,NA,TRBV9,15,TGTGCCAGCAGCGTAGGAGGGCAGAACACAGATACGCAGTATTTT,CASSVGGQNTDTQYF
TRBJ1-5,NA,NA,TRBV6-6,15,TGTGCCAGCAGTTATAAGGGAAGTAGCAATCAGCCCCAGCATTTT,CASSYKGSSNQPQHF
TRBJ2-1,NA,NA,TRBV28,16,TGTGCCAGCAGCCCAACGAAGGCAGTCTCCTACAATGAGCAGTTCTTC,CASSPTKAVSYNEQFF
TRBJ1-2,NA,NA,TRBV18,15,TGTGCCAGCTCACCCCGGGCCTCTCAGTCCTATGGCTACACCTTC,CASSPRASQSYGYTF
TRBJ1-3,NA,NA,TRBV19,16,TGTGCCAGTAGTCCAGGCCCAGCGGACTCTGGAAACACCATATATTTT,CASSPGPADSGNTIYF
TRBJ1-1,NA,NA,TRBV2,12,TGTGCCAGCAGGTTACAGGACACTGAAGCTTTCTTT,CASRLQDTEAFF
TRBJ2-2,NA,NA,TRBV19,13,TGTGCCAGTAGTGGACAGAGAACCGGGGAGCTGTTTTTT,CASSGQRTGELFF
TRBJ2-2,NA,TRBD1,TRBV6-4,15,TGTGCCAGCATAGACAGGGGAGAGGTCACCGGGGAGCTGTTTTTT,CASIDRGEVTGELFF
TRBJ1-2,NA,TRBD1,TRBV28,15,TGTGCCAGCAGTTTTTGGGACAGGGTTATCTATGGCTACACCTTC,CASSFWDRVIYGYTF